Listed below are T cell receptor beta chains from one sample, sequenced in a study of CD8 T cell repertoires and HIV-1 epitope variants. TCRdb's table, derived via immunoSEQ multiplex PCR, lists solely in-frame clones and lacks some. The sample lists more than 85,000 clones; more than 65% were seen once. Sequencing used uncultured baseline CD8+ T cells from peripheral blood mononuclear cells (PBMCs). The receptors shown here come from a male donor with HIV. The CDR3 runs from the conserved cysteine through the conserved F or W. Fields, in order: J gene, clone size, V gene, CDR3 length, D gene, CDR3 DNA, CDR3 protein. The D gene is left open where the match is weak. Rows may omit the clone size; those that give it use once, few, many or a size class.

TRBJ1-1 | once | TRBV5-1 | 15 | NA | TGCGCCAGCAGCTTGCCCAACGGGGGGAGGACTGAAGCTTTCTTT | CASSLPNGGRTEAFF
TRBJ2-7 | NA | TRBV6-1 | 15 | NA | TGTGCCAGCAGTGGCTCAGGCCTCCTCTCCTACGAGCAGTACTTC | CASSGSGLLSYEQYF
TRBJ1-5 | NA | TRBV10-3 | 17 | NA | TGTGCCATCAGTGAATCAATCGGTCGGGGGGGGGATCAGCCCCAGCATTTT | CAISESIGRGGDQPQHF
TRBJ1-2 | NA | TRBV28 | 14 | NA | TGTGCCAGCAGTTTAGTGGGTGAGGCCTATGGCTACACCTTC | CASSLVGEAYGYTF
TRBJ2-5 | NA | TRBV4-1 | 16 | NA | TGCGCCAGCAGCCAAGATACCTTTGCAGGAGAAGAGACCCAGTACTTC | CASSQDTFAGEETQYF
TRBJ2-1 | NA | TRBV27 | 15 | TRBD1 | TGTGCCAGCAGTCCGGGACAGGGGACGAACAATGAGCAGTTCTTC | CASSPGQGTNNEQFF
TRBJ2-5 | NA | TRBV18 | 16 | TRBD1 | TGTGCCAGCTCACCACCGAGAACAGGGGCCGGGGAGACCCAGTACTTC | CASSPPRTGAGETQYF
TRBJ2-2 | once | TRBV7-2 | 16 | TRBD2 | TGTGCCAGCAGTTTTCGAGCGGGGGCGACCACCGGGGAGCTGTTTTTT | CASSFRAGATTGELFF
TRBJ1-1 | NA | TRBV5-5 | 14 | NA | TGTGCCAGCAGCACAAACCTCAGGGGAGCTGAAGCTTTCTTT | CASSTNLRGAEAFF
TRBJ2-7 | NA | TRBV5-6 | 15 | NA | TGTGCCAGCAGCTTGCCTCAGTGGGCCCCCTACGAGCAGTACTTC | CASSLPQWAPYEQYF
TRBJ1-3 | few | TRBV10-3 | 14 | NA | TGTGCCATCAGTCAGGGAATCAGTGGAAACACCATATATTTT | CAISQGISGNTIYF
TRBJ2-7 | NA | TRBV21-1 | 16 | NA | TGTGCCAGCAGCCCCCTTGAGGTGACAGGACTAGACGAGCAGTACTTC | CASSPLEVTGLDEQYF
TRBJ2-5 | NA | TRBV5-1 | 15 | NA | TGCGCCAGCAGACCCGAGTCTAGAGGCGAGGAGACCCAGTACTTC | CASRPESRGEETQYF
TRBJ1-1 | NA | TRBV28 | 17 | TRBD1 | TGTGCCAGCAGTTTAGACAGGGACCTGTCCTTTGCCAGGGAAGCTTTCTTT | CASSLDRDLSFAREAFF
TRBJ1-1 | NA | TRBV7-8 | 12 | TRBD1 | TGTGCCAGCAGCTTAGACAGGGGTGAAGCTTTCTTT | CASSLDRGEAFF
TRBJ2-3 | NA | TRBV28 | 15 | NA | TGTGCCAGCAGTCCCCTTGAGTCGTTCACAGATACGCAGTATTTT | CASSPLESFTDTQYF
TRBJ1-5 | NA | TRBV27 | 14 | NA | TGTGCCAGCAGTTTAGTGGGTAGCAATCAGCCCCAGCATTTT | CASSLVGSNQPQHF
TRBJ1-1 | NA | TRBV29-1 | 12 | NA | TGCAGCGTTGCTGGGGCAGAGACTGAAGCTTTCTTT | CSVAGAETEAFF
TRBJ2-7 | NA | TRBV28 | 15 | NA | TGTGCCAGCACTACGTATGGGCAGGGCTATCGCGAGCAGTACTTC | CASTTYGQGYREQYF
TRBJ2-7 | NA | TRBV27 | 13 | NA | TGTGCCAGCAGTGGGGACAATACTTACGAGCAGTACTTC | CASSGDNTYEQYF
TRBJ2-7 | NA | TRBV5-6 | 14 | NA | TGTGCCAGCACCCCCGGACGACGAACCTACGAGCAGTACTTC | CASTPGRRTYEQYF
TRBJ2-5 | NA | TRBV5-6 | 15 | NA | TGTGCCAGCAGCTTGTCTCCATCGGGTGGTGAGACCCAGTACTTC | CASSLSPSGGETQYF
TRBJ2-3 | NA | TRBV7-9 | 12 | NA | TGTGCCAGCAACCCGGGCACAGATACGCAGTATTTT | CASNPGTDTQYF
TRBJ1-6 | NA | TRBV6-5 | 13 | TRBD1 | TGTGCCAGCAGCGGGACAGGGAATTCACCCCTCCACTTT | CASSGTGNSPLHF
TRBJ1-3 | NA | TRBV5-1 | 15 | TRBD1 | TGCGCCAGCAGCCGAACAGGGGGCTATGGAAACACCATATATTTT | CASSRTGGYGNTIYF
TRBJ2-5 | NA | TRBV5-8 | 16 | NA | TGTGCCAGCAGCGCGGGTTGGGTAGGGTTTCAAGAGACCCAGTACTTC | CASSAGWVGFQETQYF
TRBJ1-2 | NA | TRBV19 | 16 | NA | TGTGCCAGTAGTATAGGTGGCCGGACATCTCACTATGGCTACACCTTC | CASSIGGRTSHYGYTF
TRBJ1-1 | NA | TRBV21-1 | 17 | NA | TGTGCCAGCAGCAAAGTAATTAGACAGGGGGCTTCGACTGAAGCTTTCTTT | CASSKVIRQGASTEAFF
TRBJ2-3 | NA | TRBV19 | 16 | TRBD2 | TGTGCCAGTAGTAGGGGGACTAGCGGGAGTGCAGATACGCAGTATTTT | CASSRGTSGSADTQYF
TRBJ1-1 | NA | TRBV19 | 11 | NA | TGTGCCAGTAGTATCGGGACTGAAGCTTTCTTT | CASSIGTEAFF
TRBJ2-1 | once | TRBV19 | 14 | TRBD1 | TGTGCCAGTAGTATAACAGGGGGCTACAATGAGCAGTTCTTC | CASSITGGYNEQFF
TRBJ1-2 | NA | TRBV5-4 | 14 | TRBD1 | TGTGCCAGCAGCCTGGGACAGCTAAACTATGGCTACACCTTC | CASSLGQLNYGYTF
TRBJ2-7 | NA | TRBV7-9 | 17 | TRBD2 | TGTGCCAGCAGCTCCCCGTTAGCGGGGCTTGGCTCCTACGAGCAGTACTTC | CASSSPLAGLGSYEQYF
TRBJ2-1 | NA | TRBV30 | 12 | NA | TGTGCCTGGAGTCGAGGTGGGAATGAGCAGTTCTTC | CAWSRGGNEQFF
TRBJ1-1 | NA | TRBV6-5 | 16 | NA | TGTGCCAGCAGTTACTCGAGGTGGCGGGGCCGGACTGAAGCTTTCTTT | CASSYSRWRGRTEAFF
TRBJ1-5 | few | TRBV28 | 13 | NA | TGTGCCAGCAGTTTGGGGGGGGCCAGGAGGGATCATTTT | CASSLGGARRDHF
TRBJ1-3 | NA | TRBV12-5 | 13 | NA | TGTGCTAGTGGTTTGTCCTCTGGAAACACCATATATTTT | CASGLSSGNTIYF
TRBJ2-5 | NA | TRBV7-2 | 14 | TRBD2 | TGTGCCAGCAGCTTGAGCGGGGGGCCAGAGACCCAGTACTTC | CASSLSGGPETQYF
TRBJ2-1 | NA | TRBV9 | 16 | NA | TGTGCCAGCAGCGTAGGAGGAGGGAGCTCCTACAATGAGCAGTTCTTC | CASSVGGGSSYNEQFF
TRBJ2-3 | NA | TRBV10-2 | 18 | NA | TGCGCCAGCAGGAAGAGAGAAATGACAGGCCTCTCCGGTGATACGCAGTATTTT | CASRKREMTGLSGDTQYF